This T cell receptor (beta chain) was retrieved from a study of CD8+CD57+ T cells in acquired aplastic anemia. Overall study context: Mean yield of DNA from sorted CD4+ and CD8+ cells was 3 to 3.5 ug. Findings of the study overall: The number of CD8+ CDR3 sequences shared by patients and controls was around 30. Researchers reported that CD8+ Simpson's diversity was not significantly different in patients versus controls.

To note about this clonotype: Antigen specificity is unknown.

It was genomic DNA that served as the template for profiling TCR beta VDJ and CDR3. TCRdb re-analysed the reads in MiXCR, keeping a single row per CDR3 protein. The sample records approximately 220,000 distinct CDR3 sequences, almost 50% being singletons. V dropped 0 bases and J dropped 8 bases, with 7 bases sitting between them. Germline-derived CDR1 and CDR2 are LNHNV and YYDKDF (reference sequence). The length of the CDR3 is 12 residues. Selection for sequencing was limited to patients who had shown CD8+CD57+ cell expansion by flow cytometry. The sample taken for sequencing was sorted CD4+, CD8+, or CD8+CD57+ T cells (not recorded which) from PBMCs. The chain uses TRBV15 and TRBJ1-2, with D possibly TRBD1 on 5 matching bases. This clonotype was obtained from a human donor with aplastic anemia. The CDR3 DNA follows: TGTGCCACCAGCAGAGATAGGGGCGGCTACACCTTC. It specifies CATSRDRGGYTF. The variable domain in full, with the rest retrieved from reference TRBV15 and TRBJ1-2, is DAMVIQNPRYQVTQFGKPVTLSCSQTLNHNVMYWYQQKSSQAPKLLFHYYDKDFNNEADTPDNFQSRRPNTSFCFLDIRSPGLGDTAMYLCATSRDRGGYTFGSGTRLTVV.